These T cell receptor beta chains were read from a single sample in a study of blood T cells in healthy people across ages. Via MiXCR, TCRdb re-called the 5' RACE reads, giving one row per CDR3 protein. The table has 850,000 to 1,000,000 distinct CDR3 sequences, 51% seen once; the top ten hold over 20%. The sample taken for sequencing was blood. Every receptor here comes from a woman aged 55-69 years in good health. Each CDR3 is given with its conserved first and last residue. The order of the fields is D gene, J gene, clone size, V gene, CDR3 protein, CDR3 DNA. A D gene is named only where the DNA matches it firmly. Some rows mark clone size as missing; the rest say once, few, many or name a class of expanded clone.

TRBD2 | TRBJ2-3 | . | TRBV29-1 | CSVGNSGRVGTQYF | TGCAGCGTTGGGAATAGCGGGAGGGTAGGTACGCAGTATTTT
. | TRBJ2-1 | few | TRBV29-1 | CSVVAVEGIYNEQFF | TGCAGCGTTGTGGCCGTCGAGGGAATCTACAATGAGCAGTTCTTC
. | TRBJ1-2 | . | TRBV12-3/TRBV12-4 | CASSTQGREVLGYTF | TGTGCCAGCAGTACCCAGGGTAGGGAGGTCTTGGGCTACACCTTC
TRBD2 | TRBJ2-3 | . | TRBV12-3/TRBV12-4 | CASGLSGSKPDTQYF | TGTGCCAGCGGACTAAGCGGGAGTAAGCCAGATACGCAGTATTTT
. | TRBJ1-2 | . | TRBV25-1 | CASRVDNNYGYTF | TGTGCCAGCAGGGTGGACAACAACTATGGCTACACCTTC
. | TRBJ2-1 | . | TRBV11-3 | CASSPSRGGGHEQFF | TGTGCCAGCAGCCCCAGCAGGGGAGGCGGGCATGAGCAGTTCTTC
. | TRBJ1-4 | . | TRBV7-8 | CASSSQTGLNEKLFF | TGTGCCAGCAGCTCCCAGACAGGCCTTAATGAAAAACTGTTTTTT
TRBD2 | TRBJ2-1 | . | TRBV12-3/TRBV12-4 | CASSFSPSGRAYEQFF | TGTGCCAGCAGTTTTTCCCCTAGCGGGAGGGCATATGAGCAGTTCTTC
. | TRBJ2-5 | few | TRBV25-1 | CAARKSGQETQYF | TGTGCCGCTCGCAAGTCGGGCCAAGAGACCCAGTACTTC
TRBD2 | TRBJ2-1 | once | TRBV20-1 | CSARNSGRHEQFF | TGCAGTGCTAGGAATAGCGGGAGACATGAGCAGTTCTTC
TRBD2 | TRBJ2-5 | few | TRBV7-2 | CASSLAGGIKETQYF | TGTGCCAGCAGCTTAGCGGGAGGGATAAAAGAGACCCAGTACTTC
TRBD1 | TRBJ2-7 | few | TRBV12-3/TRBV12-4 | CASSPTGTGNHEQYF | TGTGCCAGCAGCCCAACCGGGACAGGGAACCACGAGCAGTACTTC
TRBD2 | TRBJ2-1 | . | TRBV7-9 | CASSPAGLPYNEQFF | TGTGCCAGCAGCCCAGCGGGGCTGCCCTACAATGAGCAGTTCTTC
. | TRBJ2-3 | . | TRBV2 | CASSRGPRSTQYF | TGTGCCAGCAGCCGAGGTCCTAGGTCTACGCAGTATTTT
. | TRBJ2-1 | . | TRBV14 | CASSQTSIGGFNEQFF | TGTGCCAGCAGCCAAACCTCGATCGGGGGTTTCAATGAGCAGTTCTTC
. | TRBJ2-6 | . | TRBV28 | CASSFLKRASLIDSSGANVLTF | TGTGCCAGCAGTTTCCTCAAGCGGGCGTCTTTAATCGATTCCTCTGGGGCCAACGTCCTGACTTTC
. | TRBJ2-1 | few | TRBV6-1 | CASSTGTTSYNEQFF | TGTGCCAGCAGTACCGGGACAACCTCCTACAATGAGCAGTTCTTC
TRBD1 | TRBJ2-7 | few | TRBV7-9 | CASSSQGVEQYF | TGTGCCAGCAGCTCTCAGGGGGTCGAGCAGTACTTC
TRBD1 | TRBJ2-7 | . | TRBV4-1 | CASRDGQGNWNEQYF | TGCGCCAGCAGAGACGGACAGGGGAATTGGAATGAGCAGTACTTC
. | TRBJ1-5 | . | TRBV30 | CAWRDSIDQPQHF | TGTGCCTGGAGGGACAGTATTGATCAGCCCCAGCATTTT
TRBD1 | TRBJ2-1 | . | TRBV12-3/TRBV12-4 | CASSIQGAPSNEQFF | TGTGCCAGCAGTATCCAGGGGGCTCCCTCCAATGAGCAGTTCTTC
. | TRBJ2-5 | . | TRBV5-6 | CASTPGTALETQYF | TGTGCCAGCACCCCCGGTACGGCTTTGGAGACCCAGTACTTC
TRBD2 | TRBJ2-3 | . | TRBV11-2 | CASSPGNPGLAGKRPDTQYF | TGTGCCAGCAGCCCCGGTAACCCGGGACTAGCGGGTAAGAGACCAGATACGCAGTATTTT
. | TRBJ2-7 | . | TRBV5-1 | CASSFGERVTYEQYF | TGCGCCAGCAGCTTTGGGGAGAGAGTGACCTACGAGCAGTACTTC
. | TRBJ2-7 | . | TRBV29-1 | CSVVLGDGTYEQYF | TGCAGCGTTGTCCTCGGGGACGGAACCTACGAGCAGTACTTC
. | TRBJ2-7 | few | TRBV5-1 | CASSTSQGEEREQYF | TGCGCCAGCAGCACGTCCCAGGGGGAGGAACGCGAGCAGTACTTC
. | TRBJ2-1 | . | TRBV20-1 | CSAERRTPEQFF | TGCAGTGCGGAACGACGGACGCCGGAGCAGTTCTTC
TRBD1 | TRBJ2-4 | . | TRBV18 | CASSPLPAKTGTKNIQYF | TGTGCCAGCTCACCACTCCCCGCGAAGACAGGGACCAAAAACATTCAGTACTTC
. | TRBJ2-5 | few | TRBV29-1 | CSVVVTEEAQYF | TGCAGCGTTGTAGTGACAGAAGAGGCCCAGTACTTC
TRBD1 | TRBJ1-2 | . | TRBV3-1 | CASRLQGAGGYTF | TGTGCCAGCAGGCTCCAGGGGGCCGGGGGCTACACCTTC
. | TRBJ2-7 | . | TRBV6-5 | CASSNREGEQYF | TGTGCCAGCAGCAACAGGGAAGGGGAGCAGTACTTC
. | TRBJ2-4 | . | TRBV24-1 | CATSASSADIQYF | TGTGCCACCAGTGCATCCTCTGCGGACATTCAGTACTTC
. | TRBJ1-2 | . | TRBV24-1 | CATSSGPPNYGYTF | TGTGCCACCAGTTCTGGACCGCCGAACTATGGCTACACCTTC
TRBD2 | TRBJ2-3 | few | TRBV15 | CATSSKRDLTDTQYF | TGTGCCACCAGCAGTAAGCGGGATCTCACAGATACGCAGTATTTT
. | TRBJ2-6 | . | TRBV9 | CASSELTSPGANVLTF | TGTGCCAGCAGCGAATTGACAAGTCCTGGGGCCAACGTCCTGACTTTC
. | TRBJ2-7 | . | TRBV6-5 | CASSPGDANYEQYF | TGTGCCAGCAGCCCCGGGGACGCAAACTACGAGCAGTACTTC
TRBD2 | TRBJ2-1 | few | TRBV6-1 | CASSEGLAGGPYNEQFF | TGTGCCAGCAGTGAGGGACTAGCGGGAGGGCCCTACAATGAGCAGTTCTTC
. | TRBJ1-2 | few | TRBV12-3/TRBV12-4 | CASSGDSYGYTF | TGTGCCAGCAGTGGCGATTCATATGGCTACACCTTC
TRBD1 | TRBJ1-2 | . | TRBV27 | CVSSLRDRIGGYTF | TGTGTCAGCAGTCTCCGGGACAGGATAGGGGGCTACACCTTC
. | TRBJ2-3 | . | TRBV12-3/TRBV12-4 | CASSCIGSTDTQYF | TGTGCCAGCAGTTGCATAGGAAGCACAGATACGCAGTATTTT
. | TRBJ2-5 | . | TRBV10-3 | CAISEDPETQYF | TGTGCCATCAGTGAGGATCCGGAGACCCAGTACTTC
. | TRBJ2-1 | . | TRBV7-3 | CASSSFQGGKEFF | TGTGCCAGCAGCTCATTCCAAGGCGGGAAGGAGTTCTTC
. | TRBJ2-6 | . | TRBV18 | CASSPIQGGGAGANVLTF | TGTGCCAGCTCACCAATCCAGGGTGGTGGGGCTGGGGCCAACGTCCTGACTTTC
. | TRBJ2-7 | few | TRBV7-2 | CASSAGLASGASVGTYEQYF | TGTGCCAGCAGCGCGGGCCTAGCATCCGGGGCTAGCGTTGGAACCTACGAGCAGTACTTC
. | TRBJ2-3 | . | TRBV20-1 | CSARTGPLTDTQYF | TGCAGTGCTAGAACAGGGCCCCTCACAGATACGCAGTATTTT